The T cell receptor beta chain under discussion was sequenced for a study of T cells in Graves' hyperthyroidism and ophthalmopathy. The study enrolled patients aged 18 to 65 with newly diagnosed hyperthyroidism of under 2 months' duration. Diagnostic decisions used clinical symptoms, serum thyroxine and TRAb, thyroid ultrasound and orbital computed tomography. Germline loops: CDR1 KGHSH, CDR2 LQKENI. The length of the CDR3 is 17 residues. V was shortened by 0 bases and J by 6 bases, with 18 bases between the two germline ends. Findings and limits, study-wide: A median roughly 6.6 months before onset, the model predicted ophthalmopathy.

Concerning this clonotype itself: Its antigen is unknown.

Regions amplified from RNA transcripts were the TCR beta CDR3 regions. First-round RT-PCR with HTBI primers amplified the TCR CDR3 region. TCRdb passed the multiplex PCR reads through MiXCR, listing each CDR3 protein once. The sample gives around 400,000 distinct CDR3 sequences, more than 20% of which show up once; around four fifths is in the top ten. The rearrangement uses TRBV18 and TRBJ2-1; a possible D gene is TRBD2 (6 bases). Material: blood. This TCR derives from a man over 45 with Graves' hyperthyroidism. The CDR3 loop reads CASSPPGIGRDSNEQFF. CDR3 DNA: TGTGCCAGCTCACCACCGGGAATTGGACGGGACTCCAATGAGCAGTTCTTC.